These 11 T cell receptor beta chains originate from one sample sequenced in a study of cytomegalovirus exposure and HLA in healthy donors. Vbeta (60) and Jbeta (13) primers were used in the PCR. Clones were sequenced by immunoSEQ multiplex PCR, and TCRdb holds only the in-frame ones, with some missing. The repertoire holds approximately 170,000 clones, approximately 70% seen once, with 2.5% to 3.5% in the top ten. Sequencing was performed on PBMCs. Receptor source: a woman aged 40-49 years in good health and CMV-seropositive.

The chain joins TRBV21-1 to TRBJ1-3. TRBV21-1 is a recognized pseudogene. The CDR3 has 20 amino acids. The CDR3 region has the DNA TGTGCCAGCAGCAAAGGTCTGGAGGAGCGGGCCAGTGTCTCTGGAAACACCATATATTTT. Its translation is CASSKGLEERASVSGNTIYF.

The chain recombines TRBV29-1 with TRBJ2-7; 7 bases are a match to TRBD1. The CDR3 is made up of 14 amino acids. J gave up 4 bases and V 2 bases, and 8 bases lay outside the gene matches. Germline V gives CDR1 SQVTM, CDR2 ANQGSEA. The CDR3 spells CSVELTTGSYEQYF. The CDR3 bases are TGCAGCGTTGAACTAACGACAGGGTCTTACGAGCAGTACTTC.

This chain connects TRBV19 to TRBJ2-5, with 14 bases matching TRBD2. This CDR3 has 17 residues. The germline CDR1 and CDR2 sequences are LNHDA and SQIVND (reference sequence). The V gene end was trimmed by 5 bases and the J gene end by 7 bases; junction bases not matched to a gene: 12. The CDR3 DNA reads TGTGCCAGTAGTCGCGCAGGGACTAGCGGGAGTGAGTCGACCCAGTACTTC. The encoded protein is CASSRAGTSGSESTQYF.

This clone was counted ten times or more. The J gene is TRBJ2-3, the V gene TRBV5-6; the match to TRBD2 covers 8 bases. The CDR3 loop spans 14 amino acids. The V segment lost 6 bases and the J segment 6 bases; nucleotides outside the gene matches: 9. Germline V CDR1 and CDR2: SGHDT, YYEEEE. CDR3 region: CASMRTAGADTQYF. The CDR3 DNA reads as TGTGCCAGCATGAGGACAGCGGGAGCGGATACGCAGTATTTT. The full variable domain, with the rest looked up from reference TRBV5-6 and TRBJ2-3, is DAGVTQSPTHLIKTRGQQVTLRCSPKSGHDTVSWYQQALGQGPQFIFQYYEEEERQRGNFPDRFSGHQFPNYSSELNVNALLLGDSALYLCASMRTAGADTQYFGPGTRLTVL.

The chain carries TRBV9 and TRBJ2-2; TRBD1 matches 8 bases. After removal of 3 bases from V and 1 base from J, the junction contained 8 bases not matched to a gene. This CDR3 contains 17 residues. CDR1 is SGDLS, CDR2 YYNGEE, per germline. The CDR3 coding sequence is TGTGCCAGCAGCGCATCCAGGGGGACAGGGAACACCGGGGAGCTGTTTTTT. It yields the protein CASSASRGTGNTGELFF.

The sample holds a few counts of this clone. The chain couples TRBV5-1 to TRBJ1-2; no clear D. Germline lookup yields CDR1 SGHRS and CDR2 YFSETQ. V gave up 0 bases and J gave up 1 base, with 10 bases separating them. The CDR3 contains 15 residues. CDR3 bases: TGCGCCAGCAGCTTGGCCGCAGGACTTAACTATGGCTACACCTTC. As protein: CASSLAAGLNYGYTF.

This chain joins TRBV5-6 and TRBJ1-4; D is uncertain. With 4 bases removed from V and 10 bases from J, the gap between germline ends came to 23 bases. The CDR3 is made up of 16 amino acids. CDR1 and CDR2 (germline): SGHDT, YYEEEE. The CDR3 DNA reads as TGTGCCAGCAGCCGTCGCACGTCCCCGTATGGAGGAAAACTGTTTTTT. Protein product: CASSRRTSPYGGKLFF.

This chain links TRBV7-2 with TRBJ2-1; TRBD1 matches 9 bases. The CDR3 covers 18 residues. J lost 6 bases, V lost 5 bases, and 17 bases had no gene match. CDR1 SGHTA and CDR2 FQGNSA come from the germline V gene. For the CDR3, the DNA is TGTGCCAGCAGCCCGCGCCGGACAGGGGCAGCCTCACTCAATGAGCAGTTCTTC. This encodes CASSPRRTGAASLNEQFF.

The chain uses TRBV5-5 and TRBJ2-7, with unresolved D. CDR1 is SGHKS and CDR2 is YYEKEE in the germline V gene (reference sequence). V was pared by 5 bases and J by 1 base, with 13 bases between. This CDR3 spans 14 amino acids. The CDR3 DNA is TGTGCCAGCAGGACGGGTCCCTATTCCTACGAGCAGTACTTC. Amino acids: CASRTGPYSYEQYF.

This clone was recorded a few times. The chain uses TRBV15 and TRBJ2-1, with TRBD2 matching over 8 bases. The CDR3 is 15 residues long. Germline lookup yields CDR1 LNHNV and CDR2 YYDKDF (reference sequence). The V and J ends lost 0 bases and 5 bases, in that order; junction bases with no gene match: 3. The CDR3 reads CATSRDPGGHNEQFF. The CDR3 DNA reads TGTGCCACCAGCAGAGATCCGGGAGGGCACAATGAGCAGTTCTTC.

The chain recombines TRBV4-1 with TRBJ2-1, with 8 bases lining up with TRBD1. Germline-derived CDR1 and CDR2 are MGHRA and YSYEKL. V was pared by 2 bases and J by 0 bases, with 12 bases of the junction left unmatched. The CDR3 has 19 amino acids. Here the CDR3 reads CASSQYGQGAGSSYNEQFF. The CDR3, as DNA: TGCGCCAGCAGCCAATACGGGCAGGGGGCCGGTAGCTCCTACAATGAGCAGTTCTTC.